The rows below give T cell receptor beta chains drawn from one sample of a study of cytomegalovirus exposure and HLA in healthy donors. Clones were read by immunoSEQ multiplex PCR, and TCRdb kept only the in-frame ones, dropping some. Among 130,000 to 150,000 clones listed, less than 80% were seen once. The sequenced sample consisted of PBMCs. The receptor source for this set is a woman aged 50 to 60 in good health and CMV-seropositive. CDR3s leave out the opening cysteine and the closing phenylalanine or tryptophan.

CDR3 protein,J gene,V gene
AISDSGGDIYEQY,TRBJ2-7,TRBV10-3
ASSVATARASPLH,TRBJ1-6,TRBV9
AYTGTAVNQPQH,TRBJ1-5,TRBV30
ASSFGTGENTIY,TRBJ1-3,TRBV7-8
ASSIEHSLEQY,TRBJ2-7,TRBV19
ASSGRTTYEQY,TRBJ2-7,TRBV28
ASSLQTEAF,TRBJ1-1,TRBV5-6
ASSLGQGRATEAF,TRBJ1-1,TRBV5-1
ASRRVMNTEAF,TRBJ1-1,TRBV11-1
ASSVGLAGNLEDDEQY,TRBJ2-7,TRBV5-8